This paragraph covers one TCR beta chain sequence. The entry originates in a study of cytomegalovirus exposure and HLA in healthy donors. TCRdb keeps only in-frame clones here, not all; method: immunoSEQ multiplex PCR. Among about 160,000 clones listed, more than 70% were seen once. The V gene's germline CDR1 is MGHRA and CDR2 YSYEKL. The CDR3 extends over 14 amino acids. V lost 9 bases to trimming and J lost 4 bases, with 19 bases between them. V and J are TRBV4-1 and TRBJ2-7; a weak D match, TRBD1 (6 bases). The material sequenced was PBMCs. The receptor comes from a man aged 18 to 30 in good health and CMV-seronegative. CDR3 DNA: TGCGCCAGAAAACGCCATCCAGGACAGTACGAGCAGTACGTC. It specifies CARKRHPGQYEQYV.